This T cell receptor beta chain was documented in a study of blood T cell repertoires in COVID-19. In the study overall: Italy, Spain and the United States were the sources of the convalescent and acute COVID-19 samples. From T cells, B-cell-depleted T cells, or PBMCs came the material, which was cDNA or gDNA.

The CDR3 covers 14 residues. Trimming shortened V by 2 bases and J by 7 bases, and 14 bases separated the two germline ends. Germline V gene data show CDR1 as LNHDA and CDR2 as SQIVND (reference sequence). As handled by the study authors: Amplification from reference gene primers served as the basis for estimated nucleated cell counts. Generated by immunoSEQ multiplex PCR, the TCRdb table keeps only in-frame clones and is missing some. V and J calls plus clone size are reproduced from that table; the DNA served to infer D and trimming. The repertoire holds 200,000 to 250,000 clones, with around nine tenths as singletons.

V and J are TRBV19 and TRBJ1-1, with D possibly TRBD1 on 5 matching bases. The receptor comes from a man aged 60-69 years with acute or convalescent COVID-19. The sequencing input was peripheral blood. In nucleotides, the CDR3 is TGTGCCAGTAGTATATCTATAACAGGTATTGAAGCTTTCTTT. Encoded protein: CASSISITGIEAFF.